This T cell receptor (beta chain) is from a study of identical twins. After removal of 0 bases from V and 3 bases from J, the junction contained 11 bases not matched to a gene. Germline loops: CDR1 LGHDT, CDR2 YNNKEL (reference sequence). The CDR3 spans 18 residues. MiXCR, applied by TCRdb to the 5' RACE reads, yields one record per CDR3 protein. The data hold about 160,000 distinct CDR3 sequences, with under 4.5% observed a single time. This clonotype was seen many times. This TCR was recovered from a man aged 18-30 years in good health. This chain connects TRBV3-1 to TRBJ2-4, with 7 bases aligning to TRBD2. Sequencing was done on a sample of memory T cells sorted from blood. The CDR3 sequence is CASSQDPRREWNKNIQYF. CDR3 in DNA: TGTGCCAGCAGCCAAGATCCTCGGCGGGAGTGGAACAAAAACATTCAGTACTTC.